One and the same sample provided the 23 T cell receptor beta chains below, sequenced in a study of blood T cell repertoires in COVID-19. Produced via immunoSEQ multiplex PCR; TCRdb's table is partial and in-frame only. The repertoire holds approximately 250,000 clones, with 88% as singletons. Sequencing input: PBMCs or T cells enriched from blood (not recorded which). Every receptor here comes from a middle-aged woman with acute COVID-19.

V usage is TRBV3-1 (or the pseudogene TRBV3-2) and J usage is TRBJ1-1; 7 bases match TRBD1. The germline gives CDR1 LGHDT, CDR2 YNNKEL (reference sequence). This CDR3 spans 15 amino acids. J lost 0 bases, V lost 2 bases, and 3 bases had no gene match. DNA of the CDR3: TGTGCCAGCAGCCAACCGGGACAGTTGAACACTGAAGCTTTCTTT. Amino acids: CASSQPGQLNTEAFF.

The chain is built from TRBV11-2 and TRBJ2-5; D gene uncertain. The CDR3 extends over 12 amino acids. Trimming pared 1 base from V and 4 bases from J, leaving 4 bases between. The germline gives CDR1 SGHAT, CDR2 FQNNGV. CDR3 protein: CASSLAGETQYF. CDR3 DNA sequence: TGTGCCAGCAGCTTAGCGGGAGAGACCCAGTACTTC. Complete variable domain (other parts from reference TRBV11-2 and TRBJ2-5): EAGVAQSPRYKIIEKRQSVAFWCNPISGHATLYWYQQILGQGPKLLIQFQNNGVVDDSQLPKDRFSAERLKGVDSTLKIQPAKLEDSAVYLCASSLAGETQYFGPGTRLLVL.

This rearrangement joins TRBV7-8 to TRBJ1-3, with a possible D match to TRBD1 (6 bases). The V gene lost 3 bases and the J gene lost 6 bases, with 9 bases spanning the gap. Germline V gene lookup returns CDR1 SGHVS and CDR2 FQNEAQ. The CDR3 length is 13 residues. As DNA, the CDR3 is TGTGCCAGCAGCTTTCGGACAGAAAACACCATATATTTT. It yields the protein CASSFRTENTIYF.

This clone appeared a single time. This CDR3 is CASQYRDPRAEAFF. The CDR3 DNA reads as TGTGCCAGCCAATACAGGGACCCGCGGGCTGAAGCTTTCTTT. J is TRBJ1-1 and V is TRBV28; possible D gene TRBD1, 6 bases. The germline CDR1 and CDR2 sequences are MDHEN and SYDVKM. Trimming stripped 8 bases from V and 6 bases from J, with 19 bases between. The CDR3 contains 14 residues.

This chain connects TRBV3-1 (or the pseudogene TRBV3-2) to TRBJ1-1, with no clear D. V was pared by 4 bases and J by 2 bases, with 11 bases between. Germline V CDR1 and CDR2: LGHDT, YNNKEL (reference sequence). The CDR3 covers 14 residues. The CDR3 is CASSPQATNTEAFF. In DNA, the CDR3 is TGTGCCAGCAGCCCTCAGGCGACAAACACTGAAGCTTTCTTT.

The genes are TRBV2 and TRBJ1-4, with a possible D match to TRBD1 (6 bases). The length of the CDR3 is 14 residues. Germline V gene data show CDR1 as SNHLY and CDR2 as FYNNEI. V lost 6 bases and J 4 bases, leaving 12 bases between the germline ends. CDR3 coding DNA: TGTGCCAGCAGCGACACAGGGTTTAATGAAAAACTGTTTTTT. It translates to CASSDTGFNEKLFF.

This clone occurred once. V gene TRBV28 combines with J gene TRBJ2-1, with D possibly being TRBD1 (5 bases). With 5 bases removed from V and 0 bases from J, the gap between germline ends came to 11 bases. This CDR3 comprises 15 residues. Looked up from germline, CDR1 is MDHEN and CDR2 is SYDVKM. The CDR3 spells CASSTLQDSYNEQFF. The CDR3 bases are TGTGCCAGCAGTACTTTACAGGACTCCTACAATGAGCAGTTCTTC.

This chain joins TRBV24-1 and TRBJ1-5, with 9 nucleotides matching TRBD1. Germline-derived CDR1 and CDR2 are KGHDR and SFDVKD. The CDR3 covers 16 residues. V lost 4 bases and J lost 5; bases outside the gene matches: 8. The CDR3 reads CATSDAGQGDDQPQHF. CDR3 nucleotides: TGTGCCACCAGTGACGCGGGACAGGGCGACGATCAGCCCCAGCATTTT.

The genes are TRBV6-5 and TRBJ1-6; 9 positions agree with TRBD1. This CDR3 is built from 15 residues. In germline, CDR1 is MNHEY, CDR2 SVGAGI. The ends lost 1 base at V and 8 bases at J; junction bases unmatched: 3. The CDR3 spells CASSYWTGEDSPLHF. Here the CDR3 DNA reads TGTGCCAGCAGTTACTGGACAGGGGAGGATTCACCCCTCCACTTT.

V is TRBV14 and J is TRBJ1-5; D remains unclear. The CDR3 is 17 residues long. CDR1 and CDR2 from the germline V gene are SGHDN and FVKESK. V was trimmed by 0 bases and J by 0 bases, leaving 12 bases between them. This CDR3 reads CASSQDLKDYSNQPQHF. CDR3 coding DNA: TGTGCCAGCAGCCAAGATTTGAAGGACTATAGCAATCAGCCCCAGCATTTT.

This clone was seen repeatedly, ten times or more. The chain recombines TRBV4-1 with TRBJ1-2, with 7 bases fitting TRBD1. Germline values: CDR1 MGHRA, CDR2 YSYEKL. The CDR3 runs 12 residues. V gave up 6 bases and J gave up 5 bases; unmatched junction bases: 3. The CDR3 loop is CASSSTGYGYTF. CDR3 nucleotide sequence: TGCGCCAGCAGTTCGACAGGGTATGGCTACACCTTC.

This clone was seen many times. This chain connects TRBV29-1 to TRBJ2-1; D gene uncertain. The V end was cut by 6 bases, the J end by 0 bases, with 15 bases between. Germline lookup yields CDR1 SQVTM and CDR2 ANQGSEA. The CDR3 totals 15 residues. DNA for the CDR3: TGCAGCGTCCCGTCCGGGTCGAGCTCCTACAATGAGCAGTTCTTC. Translating gives CSVPSGSSSYNEQFF.

The J gene is TRBJ2-3, the V gene TRBV7-9; 16 bases align to TRBD2. The CDR3 contains 17 residues. CDR1 is SEHNR, CDR2 FQNEAQ, per germline (reference sequence). The V gene end was trimmed by 5 bases and the J gene end by 1 base; junction bases not matched to a gene: 3. The DNA for the CDR3 is TGTGCCAGCAGCGAAGGGACTAGCGGGGGGGGCACAGATACGCAGTATTTT. Protein: CASSEGTSGGGTDTQYF.

CDR3 residues: CAWRAFRESPLHF. DNA for the CDR3: TGTGCCTGGCGTGCATTTCGGGAATCACCCCTCCACTTT. This chain joins TRBV30 and TRBJ1-6, with D uncertain. V shed 5 bases and J shed 10 bases, with 15 bases lying between them. Germline CDR1 is GTSNPN and CDR2 is SVGIG (reference sequence). CDR3 length: 13 amino acids.

This rearrangement joins TRBV5-1 to TRBJ1-1, with a weak D call TRBD1 (6 bases). The CDR3 is made up of 15 amino acids. CDR1 SGHRS and CDR2 YFSETQ come from the germline V gene. Trimming removed 4 bases at V and 4 bases at J, with 17 bases between. The CDR3 DNA reads TGCGCCAGCAGCAGCGCTGGGGGGGGCCCCACTGAAGCTTTCTTT. Amino acid sequence: CASSSAGGGPTEAFF.

V and J are TRBV9 and TRBJ2-3; no definite D call. The length of the CDR3 is 9 residues. Germline loops: CDR1 SGDLS, CDR2 YYNGEE. Trimming shortened V by 3 bases and J by 11 bases, and 4 bases separated the two germline ends. The CDR3 protein is CASSGGQYF. The CDR3 DNA reads TGTGCCAGCAGCGGCGGGCAGTATTTT. The variable domain in full, completed from reference TRBV9 and TRBJ2-3, reads DSGVTQTPKHLITATGQRVTLRCSPRSGDLSVYWYQQSLDQGLQFLIQYYNGEERAKGNILERFSAQQFPDLHSELNLSSLELGDSALYFCASSGGQYFGPGTRLTVL.

The gene calls are TRBV19 and TRBJ2-3; a weak D match, TRBD1 (6 bases). V was pared by 4 bases and J by 1 base, with 6 bases between. The CDR3 has 13 amino acids. CDR1 is LNHDA and CDR2 is SQIVND in the germline V gene (reference sequence). In nucleotides, the CDR3 is TGTGCCAGTAGTACAGGGGGCACAGATACGCAGTATTTT. This gives the protein CASSTGGTDTQYF.

The chain is built from TRBV28 and TRBJ2-1; 10 nucleotides agree with TRBD2. The CDR3 is made up of 18 amino acids. Germline-derived CDR1 and CDR2 are MDHEN and SYDVKM. V gave up 3 bases and J gave up 0 bases; unmatched junction bases: 8. CDR3 loop: CASSFLTSGISSYNEQFF. As DNA, the CDR3 is TGTGCCAGCAGTTTTCTCACTAGCGGGATTAGCTCCTACAATGAGCAGTTCTTC.

Concerning this clone: A read error may produce the germline difference seen at one junction end. This chain uses TRBV5-4 with TRBJ1-4; 7 bases are a match to TRBD1. This CDR3 has 15 residues. Germline CDR1 reads SGHNT; CDR2 reads YYREEE (reference sequence). The CDR3 coding sequence is TGTGCCAGCAGCAAAGGACAGGAAAATGAAGAAACACTGTTTTTT. It codes for CASSKGQENEETLFF.

The gene calls are TRBV5-1 and TRBJ2-2; 8 nucleotides align to TRBD2. J was trimmed by 6 bases and V by 4 bases; bases with no gene match: 5. This CDR3 region has 14 residues. CDR1 and CDR2 from the germline V gene are SGHRS and YFSETQ. The CDR3 spells CASSVQLAAGELFF. CDR3 nucleotides: TGCGCCAGCAGCGTGCAACTAGCGGCCGGGGAGCTGTTTTTT.

This chain connects TRBV5-5 to TRBJ1-2, with TRBD1 as a possible D gene (5 bases). Germline assignment: CDR1 SGHKS and CDR2 YYEKEE (reference sequence). This CDR3 comprises 15 residues. The germline V and J ends were trimmed by 2 bases and 4 bases, with 15 bases remaining between them. CDR3 loop: CASSFSGGAAYGYTF. CDR3 coding DNA: TGTGCCAGCAGCTTCTCCGGTGGGGCGGCCTATGGCTACACCTTC. The variable domain in full, with the rest retrieved from reference TRBV5-5 and TRBJ1-2, is DAGVTQSPTHLIKTRGQQVTLRCSPISGHKSVSWYQQVLGQGPQFIFQYYEKEERGRGNFPDRFSARQFPNYSSELNVNALLLGDSALYLCASSFSGGAAYGYTFGSGTRLTVV.

This clone was seen ten or more times. This chain joins TRBV9 and TRBJ1-3; unclear D gene. This CDR3 has 13 residues. V shed 3 bases and J shed 8 bases, with 12 bases lying between them. The germline CDR1 and CDR2 sequences are SGDLS and YYNGEE. The CDR3: CASSASTRDTIYF. The CDR3 bases are TGTGCCAGCAGCGCGTCGACAAGAGACACCATATATTTT.

This clone is a singleton in its sample. V gene TRBV19 combines with J gene TRBJ2-1; 10 positions agree with TRBD2. With 5 bases clipped from V and 2 bases from J, the junction kept 18 bases outside the gene matches. There are 20 residues in the CDR3. Per the germline V gene, CDR1 is LNHDA and CDR2 is SQIVND (reference sequence). The CDR3 DNA reads as TGTGCCAGTAGTCCTCAACCTAGCGGGAGATTCCGAGCGGCCTACAATGAGCAGTTCTTC. Translating it yields CASSPQPSGRFRAAYNEQFF.